A selection of T cell receptor beta chains follows, all from one sample in a study of OX40 agonist ivuxolimab in advanced cancers. TCRdb's copy holds only in-frame clones and misses some; the assay was immunoSEQ multiplex PCR. The data show 70,000 to 80,000 clones, around 83% seen once. Here the sequenced sample was CD4+ or CD8+ T cells sorted from blood, taken in a trial of the OX40 agonist ivuxolimab. The receptors here all came from an adult with an advanced solid tumor such as melanoma, head and neck, liver or kidney cancer. CDR3s include the opening cysteine and the closing phenylalanine or tryptophan. The D gene is left open where the match is weak. A row's size may be missing; if present it is once, few, many or a size class.

.,TRBJ2-5,TRBV5-1,.,CASSLGAGRSGTQYF,TGTGCCAGCAGCTTGGGGGCAGGGCGTAGTGGGACCCAGTACTTC
.,TRBJ2-5,TRBV10-1,.,CASSESGRAETQYF,TGCGCCAGCAGTGAGTCGGGGCGGGCAGAGACCCAGTACTTC
.,TRBJ2-7,TRBV10-3,once,CAISEGSGSYEQYF,TGTGCCATCAGTGAAGGGTCGGGATCCTACGAGCAGTACTTC
TRBD1,TRBJ2-7,TRBV5-1,.,CASSSLGQGAREQYF,TGCGCCAGCAGCTCCCTCGGACAGGGGGCCCGCGAGCAGTACTTC
.,TRBJ2-1,TRBV18,.,CASSPRGKGDEQFF,TGTGCCAGCTCACCACGGGGCAAAGGGGATGAGCAGTTCTTC
TRBD2,TRBJ2-3,TRBV19,.,CASSFGTSGTADTQYF,TGTGCCAGTAGCTTTGGGACTAGCGGGACAGCAGATACGCAGTATTTT
TRBD1,TRBJ1-1,TRBV5-4,.,CASSTTGLNTEAFF,TGTGCCAGCAGTACGACAGGGTTGAACACTGAAGCTTTCTTT
TRBD1,TRBJ1-2,TRBV27,.,CASKRTGPFYGYTF,TGTGCCAGCAAAAGGACAGGCCCGTTCTATGGCTACACCTTC
TRBD1,TRBJ1-1,TRBV9,.,CASSPRTGGTLNTEAFF,TGTGCCAGCAGCCCCCGGACAGGGGGGACCCTGAACACTGAAGCTTTCTTT
.,TRBJ1-3,TRBV2,.,CASQRAGSGNTIYF,TGTGCCAGTCAACGTGCTGGGTCTGGAAACACCATATATTTT
.,TRBJ1-5,TRBV19,.,CASSPWAGAPGNQPQHF,TGTGCCAGTAGTCCTTGGGCTGGAGCGCCTGGCAATCAGCCCCAGCATTTT
TRBD1,TRBJ2-7,TRBV10-3,.,CAISTGQGSSYEQYF,TGTGCCATCAGTACGGGACAGGGGAGCTCCTACGAGCAGTACTTC
.,TRBJ2-5,TRBV21-1,.,CASITLAGGDETQYF,TGTGCCAGCATCACGCTAGCGGGAGGTGATGAGACCCAGTACTTC
TRBD2,TRBJ2-1,TRBV11-2,.,CASIGGTNTYNEQFF,TGTGCCAGCATTGGGGGGACTAACACCTACAATGAGCAGTTCTTC
.,TRBJ1-1,TRBV6-1,.,CASSEEGFLTEAFF,TGTGCCAGCAGTGAAGAGGGATTCCTCACTGAAGCTTTCTTT
.,TRBJ1-1,TRBV5-5,.,CASSSRDHTEAFF,TGTGCCAGCAGCTCCCGGGACCACACTGAAGCTTTCTTT
TRBD1,TRBJ2-3,TRBV11-2,.,CAIPGQGTDTQYF,TGTGCCATCCCCGGACAGGGGACAGATACGCAGTATTTT
TRBD2,TRBJ2-1,TRBV11-2,once,CASSLAGGHNEQFF,TGTGCCAGCAGCTTGGCGGGAGGACACAATGAGCAGTTCTTC
TRBD2,TRBJ2-7,TRBV4-1,once,CASSQAIFSGTFHYEQYF,TGCGCCAGCAGCCAAGCTATCTTTAGCGGGACCTTCCACTACGAGCAGTACTTC
TRBD1,TRBJ1-2,TRBV7-2,.,CASNSGTGDYGYTF,TGTGCCAGCAACTCCGGGACAGGGGACTATGGCTACACCTTC
.,TRBJ1-6,TRBV28,.,CASTSPNSPLHF,TGTGCCAGCACTTCCCCGAATTCACCCCTCCACTTT
.,TRBJ2-7,TRBV7-9,.,CASSLVDSQYEQYF,TGTGCCAGCAGCTTGGTGGACAGCCAATACGAGCAGTACTTC